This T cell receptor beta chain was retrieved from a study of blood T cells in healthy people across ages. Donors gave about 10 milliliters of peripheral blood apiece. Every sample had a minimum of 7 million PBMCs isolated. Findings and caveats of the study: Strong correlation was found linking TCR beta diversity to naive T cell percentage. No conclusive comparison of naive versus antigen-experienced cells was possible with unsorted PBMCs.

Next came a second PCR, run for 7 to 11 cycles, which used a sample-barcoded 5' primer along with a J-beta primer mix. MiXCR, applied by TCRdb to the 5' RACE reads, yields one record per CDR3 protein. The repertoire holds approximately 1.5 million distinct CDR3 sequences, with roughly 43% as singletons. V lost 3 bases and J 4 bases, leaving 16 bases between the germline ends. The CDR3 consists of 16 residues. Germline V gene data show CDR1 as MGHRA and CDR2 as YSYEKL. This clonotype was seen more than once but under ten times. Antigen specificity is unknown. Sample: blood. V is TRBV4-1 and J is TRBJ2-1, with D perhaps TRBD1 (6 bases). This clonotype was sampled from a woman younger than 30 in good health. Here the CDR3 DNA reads TGCGCCAGCAGCCACACAGGGCCCCCCCTATACAATGAGCAGTTCTTC. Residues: CASSHTGPPLYNEQFF.